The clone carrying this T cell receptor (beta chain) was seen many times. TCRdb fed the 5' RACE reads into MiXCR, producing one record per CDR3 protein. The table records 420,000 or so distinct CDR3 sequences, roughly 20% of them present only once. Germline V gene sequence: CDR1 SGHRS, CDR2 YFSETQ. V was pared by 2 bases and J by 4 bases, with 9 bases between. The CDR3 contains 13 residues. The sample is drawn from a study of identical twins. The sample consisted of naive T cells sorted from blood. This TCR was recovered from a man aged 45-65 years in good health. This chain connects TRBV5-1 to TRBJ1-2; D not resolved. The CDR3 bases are TGCGCCAGCAGCTTAGGAGCAACCTATGGCTACACCTTC. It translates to CASSLGATYGYTF.